This entry is about one T cell receptor (beta chain). The antigen remains undetermined. Using immunoSEQ multiplex PCR, the repertoire was profiled, and TCRdb retains in-frame clones only, with some absent. The top ten hold 6% to 9.5% of the sample, which has fewer than 35,000 clones, about four fifths seen once. Documented time point: week 35, safety follow-up. Each vaccine dose was 300 ug of mutant IDH1 20-mer peptide, with topical imiquimod. The patients were given eight vaccinations, one each in weeks 1, 3, 5, 7, 11, 15, 19 and 23. The CDR3 is 15 amino acids. CDR1 MGHRA and CDR2 YSYEKL come from the germline V gene. V lost 1 base and J 0 bases, leaving 9 bases between the germline ends. The source of the sample is a study of a mutant IDH1 vaccine in newly diagnosed glioma. Across the study: Vaccination began 4-6 weeks post radiotherapy alone, or with temozolomide cycles.

Study results and caveats: Among top peripheral T cell clonotypes, changes seemed unrelated to pseudoprogression. Vaccination induced immune responses in around 93% of patients.

V and J are TRBV4-1 and TRBJ1-1; D is perhaps TRBD1 (5 bases). This sequence was found in a man aged 50 or older with glioma. Here the sequenced sample was PBMCs, taken from a glioma patient whose treatment included an IDH1 peptide vaccine. In DNA, the CDR3 is TGCGCCAGCAGCCAAGGGACACCAATGAACACTGAAGCTTTCTTT. This codes for CASSQGTPMNTEAFF.